One sample yielded the 14 T cell receptor beta chains listed below, sequenced in a study of T cells after yellow fever vaccination. TCRdb processed the 5' RACE reads anew with MiXCR; each CDR3 protein has one entry. The table lists 320,000 or so distinct CDR3 sequences, roughly 8.3% of them singletons, with roughly 15% in the top ten. The material was PBMCs, obtained roughly 46 days after the first yellow fever vaccination. The receptors were gathered from a man aged 18-30 years who received the YFV17D yellow fever vaccine.

This clonotype has at least ten counts. The chain couples TRBV12-3 or TRBV12-4 to TRBJ1-5; 7 positions match TRBD1. This CDR3 is built from 13 residues. The junction had 5 bases not matched to a gene; V was cut back by 7 bases and J by 5 bases. This CDR3 is CASTRTGDQPQHF. Here the CDR3 DNA reads TGTGCCAGCACTCGGACAGGCGATCAGCCCCAGCATTTT.

This clonotype was counted only a few times. The rearrangement uses TRBV7-8 and TRBJ1-2; 8 bases agree with TRBD1. Germline trimming cut 5 bases from V and 4 bases from J; bases unmatched to any gene: 9. Germline V gene lookup returns CDR1 SGHVS and CDR2 FQNEAQ. The CDR3 consists of 15 residues. The CDR3 spells CASSHEPGGVYGYTF. Written as DNA, the CDR3 is TGTGCCAGCAGCCATGAACCAGGGGGCGTCTATGGCTACACCTTC. The full variable domain, its missing parts supplied by reference TRBV7-8 and TRBJ1-2, is GAGVSQSPRYKVAKRGQDVALRCDPISGHVSLFWYQQALGQGPEFLTYFQNEAQLDKSGLPSDRFFAERPEGSVSTLKIQRTQQEDSAVYLCASSHEPGGVYGYTFGSGTRLTVV.

This clonotype was seen a few times. V and J are TRBV5-8 and TRBJ1-6; 7 nucleotides match TRBD1. The CDR3 runs 16 residues. Germline lookup yields CDR1 SGHTS and CDR2 YDEGEE. V lost 1 base to trimming and J lost 9 bases; unmatched junction nucleotides: 10. Here the CDR3 reads CASSLRSEAGGSPLHF. The CDR3, as DNA: TGTGCCAGCAGCTTGAGATCGGAGGCAGGGGGTTCACCCCTCCACTTT.

This clonotype was picked up a small number of times. This chain links TRBV19 with TRBJ2-7; no firm D call. Germline V CDR1 and CDR2: LNHDA, SQIVND (reference sequence). This CDR3 has 13 amino acids. V lost 5 bases, J lost 2 bases, and 10 bases lay in between. CDR3 DNA: TGTGCCAGTAGTTCCGGCAGGCCCTACGAGCAGTACTTC. Translation: CASSSGRPYEQYF.

This sequence joins TRBV12-3 or TRBV12-4 and TRBJ1-5, with 7 bases aligning to TRBD1. J lost 0 bases, V lost 5 bases, and 7 bases had no gene match. The CDR3 has 16 residues. The CDR3 region has the DNA TGTGCCAGCAGTCCCCGGACAGGTGCTAGCAATCAGCCCCAGCATTTT. It yields the protein CASSPRTGASNQPQHF.

This clonotype appeared a few times. This chain uses TRBV5-1 with TRBJ2-2; 7 nucleotides agree with TRBD1. The ends lost 6 bases at V and 0 bases at J; junction bases unmatched: 5. Germline loops: CDR1 SGHRS, CDR2 YFSETQ. This CDR3 is built from 15 residues. This chain's CDR3 is CASTTTGTNTGELFF. The CDR3 region has the DNA TGCGCCAGCACGACGACAGGGACGAACACCGGGGAGCTGTTTTTT.

The chain joins TRBV19 to TRBJ2-1; D is possibly TRBD2 (5 bases). Trimming took off 2 bases at V and 0 bases at J, with 11 bases between the two ends. The CDR3 runs to 16 residues. The germline V gene has CDR1 LNHDA and CDR2 SQIVND (reference sequence). CDR3 sequence (DNA): TGTGCCAGTAGTATAAGGATCACTAGCTCCTACAATGAGCAGTTCTTC. Its protein is CASSIRITSSYNEQFF.

The genes are TRBV7-9 and TRBJ2-7; TRBD2 is a possible D gene (5 bases). V was cut by 5 bases and J by 6 bases, with 23 bases left in between. The CDR3 is 16 residues long. The germline CDR1 and CDR2 sequences are SEHNR and FQNEAQ (reference sequence). CDR3 region: CASSTIPGGLVGEQYF. The CDR3 DNA sequence: TGTGCCAGCAGCACAATACCCGGAGGATTAGTGGGCGAGCAGTACTTC.

This clonotype has more than one count but fewer than ten. The chain uses TRBV2 and TRBJ2-5; TRBD2 aligns across 10 bases. V shed 9 bases and J 5 bases; nucleotides not matched to a gene: 3. Germline lookup yields CDR1 SNHLY and CDR2 FYNNEI. This CDR3 has 12 residues. The CDR3 is CARAGGPETQYF. CDR3 DNA sequence: TGTGCCAGAGCGGGGGGGCCGGAGACCCAGTACTTC.

This clonotype was counted only a few times. The rearrangement links TRBV7-7 to TRBJ1-1; D unclear. From germline, CDR1 is SSHAT and CDR2 FNYEAQ (reference sequence). The CDR3 contains 13 residues. Deletions cut 6 bases from V and 3 bases from J, with 11 bases between. This CDR3 is CASSSTPDTEAFF. For the CDR3, the DNA is TGTGCCAGCAGTTCCACACCGGACACTGAAGCTTTCTTT.

CDR3 sequence reads: CASSLGGVGYF. The CDR3 bases are TGTGCCAGCAGTCTTGGGGGGGTTGGATACTTC. The rearrangement uses TRBV7-2 and TRBJ2-5; 7 bases line up with TRBD2. V lost 6 bases and J lost 14; bases outside the gene matches: 9. The germline V gene encodes CDR1 SGHTA and CDR2 FQGNSA. The CDR3 covers 11 residues.

This clonotype showed up many times. This chain links TRBV18 with TRBJ1-1; D not resolved. Germline V gives CDR1 KGHSH, CDR2 LQKENI. The CDR3 extends over 13 amino acids. V dropped 3 bases and J dropped 3 bases, with 8 bases sitting between them. CDR3 region: CASSPSQDTEAFF. CDR3 DNA sequence: TGTGCCAGCTCACCGAGTCAGGACACTGAAGCTTTCTTT.

This clonotype was picked up a small number of times. This chain connects TRBV24-1 to TRBJ2-1; 12 bases are shared with TRBD2. With V trimmed by 6 bases and J by 6 bases, 5 bases remained unmatched. The CDR3 length is 15 residues. Per germline, CDR1 KGHDR and CDR2 SFDVKD. The CDR3 DNA sequence: TGTGCCACCAGTTCTAGCGGGGGGGCCCTCAATGAGCAGTTCTTC. Encoded protein: CATSSSGGALNEQFF.

This clonotype appeared many times. The V gene is TRBV5-1, the J gene TRBJ2-7, with a tentative D call TRBD1 (6 bases). Germline loops: CDR1 SGHRS, CDR2 YFSETQ. The CDR3 has 12 residues. The V gene lost 7 bases and the J gene lost 6 bases, with 14 bases spanning the gap. The CDR3 loop is CASPKTGFEQYF. The CDR3 region has the DNA TGCGCCAGCCCCAAAACAGGGTTCGAGCAGTACTTC. Variable domain in full (rest from reference TRBV5-1 and TRBJ2-7): KAGVTQTPRYLIKTRGQQVTLSCSPISGHRSVSWYQQTPGQGLQFLFEYFSETQRNKGNFPGRFSGRQFSNSRSEMNVSTLELGDSALYLCASPKTGFEQYFGPGTRLTVT.